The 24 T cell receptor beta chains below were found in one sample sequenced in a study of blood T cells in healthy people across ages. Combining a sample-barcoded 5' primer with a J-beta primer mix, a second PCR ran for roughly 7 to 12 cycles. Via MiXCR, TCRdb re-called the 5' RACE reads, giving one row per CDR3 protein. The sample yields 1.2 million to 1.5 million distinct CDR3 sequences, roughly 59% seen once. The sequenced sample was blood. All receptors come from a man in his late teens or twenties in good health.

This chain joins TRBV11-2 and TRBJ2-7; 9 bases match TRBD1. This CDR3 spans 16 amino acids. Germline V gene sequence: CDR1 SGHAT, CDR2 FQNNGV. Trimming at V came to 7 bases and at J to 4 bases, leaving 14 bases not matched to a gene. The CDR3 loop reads CASTGWTGVLRYEQYF. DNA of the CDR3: TGTGCCAGCACTGGGTGGACAGGGGTTTTGAGGTACGAGCAGTACTTC.

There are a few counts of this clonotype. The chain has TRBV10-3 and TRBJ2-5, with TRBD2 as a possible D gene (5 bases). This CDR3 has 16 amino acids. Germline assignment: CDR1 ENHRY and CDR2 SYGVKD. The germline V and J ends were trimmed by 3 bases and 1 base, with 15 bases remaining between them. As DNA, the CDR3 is TGTGCCATCAGTGATAGAAGTAGCGTTCCCCAAGAGACCCAGTACTTC. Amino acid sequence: CAISDRSSVPQETQYF.

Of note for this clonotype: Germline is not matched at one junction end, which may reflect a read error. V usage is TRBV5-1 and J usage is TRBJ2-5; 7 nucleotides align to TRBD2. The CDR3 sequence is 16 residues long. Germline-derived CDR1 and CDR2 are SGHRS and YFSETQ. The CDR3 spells CTSSSVSGLGQETQYF. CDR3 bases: TGCACCAGCAGCTCGGTTAGCGGGCTGGGTCAAGAGACCCAGTACTTC.

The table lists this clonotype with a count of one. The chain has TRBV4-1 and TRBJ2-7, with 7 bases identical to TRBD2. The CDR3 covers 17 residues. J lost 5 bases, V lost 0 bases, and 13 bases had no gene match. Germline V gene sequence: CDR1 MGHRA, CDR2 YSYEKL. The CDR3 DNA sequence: TGCGCCAGCAGCCAAGAGCCTACTAGCGTTGCTCCCCACGAGCAGTACTTC. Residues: CASSQEPTSVAPHEQYF.

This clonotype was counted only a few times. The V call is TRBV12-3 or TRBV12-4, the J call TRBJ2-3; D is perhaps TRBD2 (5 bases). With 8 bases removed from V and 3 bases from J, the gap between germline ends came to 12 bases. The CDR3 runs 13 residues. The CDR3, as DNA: TGTGCCAGCGCCTGGCGGGCGACAGATACGCAGTATTTT. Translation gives CASAWRATDTQYF.

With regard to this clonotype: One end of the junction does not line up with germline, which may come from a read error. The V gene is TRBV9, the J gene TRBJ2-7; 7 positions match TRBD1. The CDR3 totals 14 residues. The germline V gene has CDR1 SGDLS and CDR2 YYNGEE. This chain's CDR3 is CASSPRTGSCEQYF. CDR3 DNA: TGTGCCAGCAGCCCCCGGACAGGTTCCTGCGAGCAGTACTTC.

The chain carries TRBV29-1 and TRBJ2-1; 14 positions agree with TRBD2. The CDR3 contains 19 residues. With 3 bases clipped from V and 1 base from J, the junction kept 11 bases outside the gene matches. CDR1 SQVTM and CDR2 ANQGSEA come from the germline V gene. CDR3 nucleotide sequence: TGCAGCGTTGATGGACTAGCGGGAGGTTTGAAGACTTCCTACAATGAGCAGTTCTTC. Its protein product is CSVDGLAGGLKTSYNEQFF.

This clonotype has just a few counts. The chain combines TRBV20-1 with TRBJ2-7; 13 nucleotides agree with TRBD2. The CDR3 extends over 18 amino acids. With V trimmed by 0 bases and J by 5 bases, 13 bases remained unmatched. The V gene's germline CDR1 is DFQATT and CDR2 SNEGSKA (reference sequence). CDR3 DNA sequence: TGCAGTGCTAGAGATCCCACTAGCGGGAGGGCCTTCTCGGACGAGCAGTACTTC. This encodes CSARDPTSGRAFSDEQYF.

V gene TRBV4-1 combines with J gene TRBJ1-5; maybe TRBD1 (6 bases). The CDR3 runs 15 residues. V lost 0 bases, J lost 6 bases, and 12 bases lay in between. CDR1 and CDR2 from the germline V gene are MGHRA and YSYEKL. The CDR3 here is CASSQDEGGGQPQHF. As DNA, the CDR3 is TGCGCCAGCAGCCAAGATGAGGGGGGCGGTCAGCCCCAGCATTTT.

The CDR3 sequence is CSVVASGGPKYNEQFF. The CDR3 nucleotides read TGCAGCGTTGTAGCTAGCGGGGGGCCTAAGTACAATGAGCAGTTCTTC. The chain links TRBV29-1 to TRBJ2-1, with 11 nucleotides matching TRBD2. Germline-derived CDR1 and CDR2 are SQVTM and ANQGSEA. Unmatched junction bases numbered 9, after V lost 4 bases and J lost 4 bases. This CDR3 has 16 residues.

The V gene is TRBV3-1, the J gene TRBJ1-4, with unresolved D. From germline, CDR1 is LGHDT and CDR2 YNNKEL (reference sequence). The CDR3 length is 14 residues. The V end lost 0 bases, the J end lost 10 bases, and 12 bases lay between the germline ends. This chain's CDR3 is CASSQDPGLGKLFF. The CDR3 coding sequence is TGTGCCAGCAGCCAAGACCCCGGACTGGGAAAACTGTTTTTT.

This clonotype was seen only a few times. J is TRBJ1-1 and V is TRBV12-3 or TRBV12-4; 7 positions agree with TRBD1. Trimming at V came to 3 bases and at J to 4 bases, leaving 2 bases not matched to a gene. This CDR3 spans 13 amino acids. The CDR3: CASSFRQGTEAFF. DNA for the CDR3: TGTGCCAGCAGTTTCAGACAGGGCACTGAAGCTTTCTTT.

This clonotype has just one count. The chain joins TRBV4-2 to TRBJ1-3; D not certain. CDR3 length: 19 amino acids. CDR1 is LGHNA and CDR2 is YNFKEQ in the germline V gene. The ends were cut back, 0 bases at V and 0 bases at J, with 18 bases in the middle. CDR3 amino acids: CASSQDRLEATLSGNTIYF. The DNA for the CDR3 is TGTGCCAGCAGCCAAGATCGTTTAGAGGCCACCCTCTCTGGAAACACCATATATTTT.

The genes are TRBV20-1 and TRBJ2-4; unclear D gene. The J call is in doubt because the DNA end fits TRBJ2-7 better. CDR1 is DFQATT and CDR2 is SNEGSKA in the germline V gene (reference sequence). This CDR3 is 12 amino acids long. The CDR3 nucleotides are TGCAGTGCTAGTACTGGTCTACTCGAGCAGTACTTC. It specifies CSASTGLLEQYF.

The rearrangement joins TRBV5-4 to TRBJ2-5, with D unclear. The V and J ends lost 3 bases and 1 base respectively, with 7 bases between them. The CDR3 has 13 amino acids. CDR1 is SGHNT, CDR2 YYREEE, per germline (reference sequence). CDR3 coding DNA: TGTGCCAGCAGCTCGGTGCCCCAAGAGACCCAGTACTTC. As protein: CASSSVPQETQYF.

This CDR3 reads CASSITSTGELFF. CDR3 DNA sequence: TGTGCCAGCAGTATAACTAGCACCGGGGAGCTGTTTTTT. The rearrangement uses TRBV12-3 or TRBV12-4 and TRBJ2-2; weak D call: TRBD2 (5 bases). The CDR3 runs 13 residues. V lost 5 bases, J lost 4 bases, and 8 bases lay in between.

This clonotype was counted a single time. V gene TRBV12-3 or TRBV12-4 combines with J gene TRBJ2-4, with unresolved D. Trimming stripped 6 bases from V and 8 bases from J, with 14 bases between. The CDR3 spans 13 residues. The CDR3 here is CASSAGRKDIQYF. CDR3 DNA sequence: TGTGCCAGCAGCGCAGGACGGAAAGACATTCAGTACTTC.

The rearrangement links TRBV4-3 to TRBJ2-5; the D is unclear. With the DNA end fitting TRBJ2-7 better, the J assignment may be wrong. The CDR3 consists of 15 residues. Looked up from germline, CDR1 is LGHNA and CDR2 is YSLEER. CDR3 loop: CASSQDFVSPYEQYF. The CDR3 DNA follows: TGCGCCAGCAGCCAAGATTTTGTGAGCCCCTACGAGCAGTACTTC.

The CDR3 bases are TGTGCCAGCAGTTTTGTACAGGCCCTAGCCAAAAACATTCAGTACTTC. The encoded protein is CASSFVQALAKNIQYF. The chain links TRBV6-9 to TRBJ2-4, with D tentatively TRBD1 (5 bases). Trimming removed 4 bases at V and 0 bases at J, with 13 bases between. The V gene's germline CDR1 is MNHGY and CDR2 SVAAGI. The CDR3 runs 16 residues.

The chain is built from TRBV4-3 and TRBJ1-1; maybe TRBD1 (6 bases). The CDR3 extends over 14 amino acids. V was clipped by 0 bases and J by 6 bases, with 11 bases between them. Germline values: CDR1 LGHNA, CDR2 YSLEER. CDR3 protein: CASSQDARGAEAFF. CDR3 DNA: TGCGCCAGCAGCCAAGATGCGAGGGGGGCTGAAGCTTTCTTT.

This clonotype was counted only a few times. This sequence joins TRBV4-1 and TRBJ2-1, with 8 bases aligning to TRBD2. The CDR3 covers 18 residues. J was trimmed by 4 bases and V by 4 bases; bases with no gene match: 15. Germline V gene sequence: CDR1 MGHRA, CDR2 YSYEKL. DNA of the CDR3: TGCGCCAGCAGCCCATCGGGGGGGGCAGAAAAGATATACAATGAGCAGTTCTTC. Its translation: CASSPSGGAEKIYNEQFF.

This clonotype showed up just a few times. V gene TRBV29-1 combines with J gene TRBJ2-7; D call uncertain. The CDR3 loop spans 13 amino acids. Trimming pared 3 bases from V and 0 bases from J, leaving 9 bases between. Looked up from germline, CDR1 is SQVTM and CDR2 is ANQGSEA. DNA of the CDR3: TGCAGCGTTGAGGCGGACGACTCCTACGAGCAGTACTTC. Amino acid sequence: CSVEADDSYEQYF.

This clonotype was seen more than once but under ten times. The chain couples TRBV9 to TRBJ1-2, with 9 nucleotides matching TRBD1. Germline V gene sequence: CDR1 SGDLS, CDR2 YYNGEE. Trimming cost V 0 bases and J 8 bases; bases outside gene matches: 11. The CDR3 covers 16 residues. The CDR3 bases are TGTGCCAGCAGCGTAGAACAGGGGGCAAGGATAGGAGGCTACACCTTC. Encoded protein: CASSVEQGARIGGYTF.

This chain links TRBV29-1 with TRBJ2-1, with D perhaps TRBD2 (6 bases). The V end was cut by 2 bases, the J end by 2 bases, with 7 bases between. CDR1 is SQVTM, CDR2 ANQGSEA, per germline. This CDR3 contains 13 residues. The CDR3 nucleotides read TGCAGCGTTGAATGGGAGGCCTACAATGAGCAGTTCTTC. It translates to CSVEWEAYNEQFF.